This T cell receptor (beta chain) was found in a study of CD8 T cells in ankylosing spondylitis (dated by TCRdb to the late 2010s). Some background on the complete study: The study set out to find disease-linked TCR variants by profiling T cell receptor beta repertoires in ankylosing spondylitis patients and healthy donors. The whole study cohort included 90 to 120 healthy donors and over 20 ankylosing spondylitis patients. Peripheral blood was sampled, and synovial fluid was additionally collected from ankylosing spondylitis patients. Study-wide findings and limitations: The disease-linked clones showed a CD8+ phenotype and occurred at relatively low frequencies in peripheral blood. Blood from ankylosing spondylitis patients appeared to be characterized by a TCR beta motif composed of several highly homologous amino acid variants. Some of the motif variants had been reported before in the synovial fluid and blood of reactive arthritis patients, a finding that suggests common disease-initiation mechanisms. The disease-linked clones were reported to be significantly enriched in matched synovial fluid samples from ankylosing spondylitis patients.

CDR3 length: 11 amino acids, cysteine to phenylalanine. The only DNA kept is the CDR3, 33 bases in frame from the first base. Relative to germline, V is missing 7 bases and J is missing 4 bases, with 1 base of the junction outside any gene match. Looking up the germline V gene yields CDR1 MGHDK and CDR2 SYGVNS. This clonotype has a count of ten or more. This receptor's antigen is unknown. No base qualities exist here, and no much larger clone lies one base off it. Sequencing relied on an Illumina HiSeq 2500. TCR beta libraries were prepared by quantitative 5'-RACE with molecular barcodes. The study's own analysis went as follows. A new computational method based on a probabilistic model of VDJ rearrangement was used to identify disease-linked TCR variants. In-frame beta chains were kept once TCRdb had trimmed the public reads at Q25 with fastp and called clones with MiXCR. Entries that share a CDR3 protein sequence are merged under the most common genes and DNA. The V and J calls were determined by TCRdb, not by the authors. The sample contains some 240,000 distinct CDR3 sequences, 20% to 30% of them found a single time. Clones ranked in the top ten supply more than 0.6% of the sample.

Rearrangement joined TRBV25-1 to TRBJ2-7; TRBD2 fits 7 bases in the junction. The origin of this receptor is a male donor with ankylosing spondylitis or in good health (not recorded which). Sequencing was carried out using blood, either unsorted or a sorted T cell fraction (not recorded which). The nucleotides are TGTGCCAGCATCGGGGGGTACGAGCAGTACTTC. This gives the protein CASIGGYEQYF.